This T cell receptor beta chain was profiled in a study of cytomegalovirus exposure and HLA in healthy donors. The PCR used 60 Vbeta and 13 Jbeta primers. Produced via immunoSEQ multiplex PCR; TCRdb's table is partial and in-frame only. This sample has about 160,000 clones, with 75% found just once. After removal of 1 base from V and 2 bases from J, the junction contained 2 bases not matched to a gene. Germline values: CDR1 KGHSH, CDR2 LQKENI. The CDR3 sequence is 15 residues long. The chain is built from TRBV18 and TRBJ1-3; 7 bases agree with TRBD1. This TCR was recovered from a woman aged 45-65 years in good health and CMV-seropositive. The sample consisted of PBMCs. The CDR3 sequence: CASSPRTGTGNTIYF. The CDR3 nucleotides are TGTGCCAGCTCACCACGGACAGGAACTGGAAACACCATATATTTT.